This is a list of T cell receptor beta chains from one sample in a study of shared clonotypes between healthy human individuals. Libraries were prepared by immunoSEQ multiplex PCR; TCRdb keeps only in-frame clonotypes and omits some of them. Among about 1.5 million clones listed, 96% were seen once. Sequences were obtained from naive CD4+ T cells sorted from blood. The receptor set was obtained from a man younger than 45 in good health. CDR3s include the opening cysteine and the closing phenylalanine or tryptophan. The D gene is left open where the match is weak. Rows give clone size only sometimes, using once, few, many, or a class for an expanded clone.

D,V,J,size,CDR3,DNA
NA,TRBV20-1,TRBJ2-7,NA,CSPEFRGEQYF,TGCAGTCCGGAATTCCGAGGCGAGCAGTACTTC
NA,TRBV5-1,TRBJ2-7,NA,CASRGLTGYEQYF,TGCGCCAGCAGAGGGCTAACAGGGTACGAGCAGTACTTC
NA,TRBV28,TRBJ1-1,NA,CASSSDDTEAFF,TGTGCCAGCAGCTCGGACGACACTGAAGCTTTCTTT
NA,TRBV5-1,TRBJ2-5,NA,CASSLVTAQETQYF,TGCGCCAGCAGCTTGGTAACGGCTCAAGAGACCCAGTACTTC
NA,TRBV20-1,TRBJ2-1,once,CSADFYNEQFF,TGCAGTGCTGACTTCTACAATGAGCAGTTCTTC
NA,TRBV21-1,TRBJ2-1,NA,CASSKGAASSYNEQFF,TGTGCCAGCAGCAAAGGGGCGGCTAGCTCCTACAATGAGCAGTTCTTC
NA,TRBV4-1,TRBJ1-4,NA,CASSRPGTKNEKLFF,TGCGCCAGCAGCCGCCCCGGGACAAAGAATGAAAAACTGTTTTTT
NA,TRBV7-2,TRBJ2-3,NA,CASSFTGTSTDTQYF,TGTGCCAGCAGCTTTACAGGAACTAGCACAGATACGCAGTATTTT
TRBD2,TRBV10-3,TRBJ2-2,NA,CAIGTSGQNTGELFF,TGTGCCATCGGTACTAGCGGGCAAAACACCGGGGAGCTGTTTTTT
NA,TRBV19,TRBJ1-2,NA,CASTGQSNYGYTF,TGTGCCAGTACAGGCCAGAGTAACTATGGCTACACCTTC
NA,TRBV19,TRBJ2-7,NA,CASSMRRQVYNEQYF,TGTGCCAGTAGTATGCGGAGACAGGTCTACAACGAGCAGTACTTC
NA,TRBV2,TRBJ2-4,NA,CASSVYPEVAKNIQYF,TGTGCCAGCAGTGTGTACCCCGAGGTGGCCAAAAACATTCAGTACTTC